This record covers a single TCR beta chain. Its target antigen remains unknown. Within one base of it there is no much larger clone, and no base qualities were kept. Whole blood was collected in K2EDTA tubes by collaborating institutions according to the institutions' own protocols. For TCRbeta analysis, collaborators shipped samples as frozen whole blood, isolated PBMCs, or DNA extracted from either of those sample types. These data are taken from a study of blood T cell repertoires in COVID-19 (dated by TCRdb to the early 2020s). As for the study more broadly: Samples covering the acute and convalescent phases of COVID-19 were provided by collaborators in the United States, Italy and Spain. A freely available public database, intended as a resource for researchers studying the immune response to SARS-CoV-2, is where the repertoires were released. A de-identified subject ID, COVID-19 status, age in years and sex were almost always included in the sample metadata. Deeply sampled blood TCRbeta repertoires from subjects exposed to, actively infected with, or recovered from COVID-19 were included in the dataset. The prospective study material was composed of cDNA or gDNA derived from T cells, B-cell-depleted T cells, or PBMCs. Samples came from the ongoing ImmuneRACE study (first 160 participants) plus 1,254 subjects from 6 global collaborators. Where available, HLA class I and class II types were taken from metadata supplied by the sample provider and were not determined by assay-based typing. Beyond this particular receptor, the publication reports: The amount of clinical and demographic metadata varied by source and participant and was provided uncurated.

TCRbeta CDR3 regions were amplified from genomic DNA by means of the immunoSEQ Assay, a bias-controlled multiplex PCR. On the study's bioinformatics: The number of nucleated cells in each sample was estimated from the amplification of reference gene primers within the assay. To quantify the absolute abundance of each unique TCRbeta CDR3 rearrangement, sequence reads were collapsed and filtered. For each sample, productive Simpson clonality was calculated as the square root of Simpson's diversity index over productive rearrangements. TCRdb obtained this table from immuneACCESS and retained in-frame rearrangements with V and J assigned. These tables miss some clones; where compared with another copy, unresolved V genes account for less than half of the shortfall, and the remainder is unexplained. V, J and clone size are taken as reported in that table, and D and trimming were inferred from the DNA itself. This sample has about 400,000 clones in its table, and about 90% of those were observed once. The top ten hold more than 0.95% of the sample.

The sample taken for sequencing was peripheral blood. This TCR came from a middle-aged man with acute or convalescent COVID-19.

The CDR3 in this case is CASSYPTVNTEAFF. The sequenced DNA is TGTGCCAGCAGTTATCCGACAGTGAACACTGAAGCTTTCTTT. The chain uses TRBV6-2 or TRBV6-3 and TRBJ1-1, and the D gene may be TRBD1, 5 bases matching. V is shortened by 3 bases, J by 0 bases, and the region joining them spans 8 bases. From the germline V gene, CDR1 is MNHEY and CDR2 is SVGEGT. From its cysteine to its phenylalanine, the CDR3 spans 14 amino acids. Only the CDR3 DNA is retained, 42 bases long and in frame from the first base.